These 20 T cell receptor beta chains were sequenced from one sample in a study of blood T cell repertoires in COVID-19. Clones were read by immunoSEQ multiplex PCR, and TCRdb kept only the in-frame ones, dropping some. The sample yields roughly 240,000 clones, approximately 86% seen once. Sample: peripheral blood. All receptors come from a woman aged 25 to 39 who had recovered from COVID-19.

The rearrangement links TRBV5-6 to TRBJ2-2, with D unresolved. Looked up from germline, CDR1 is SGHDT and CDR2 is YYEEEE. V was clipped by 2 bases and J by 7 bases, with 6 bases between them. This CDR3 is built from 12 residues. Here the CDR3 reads CASSFTVGELFF. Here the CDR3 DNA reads TGTGCCAGCAGCTTTACGGTCGGGGAGCTGTTTTTT.

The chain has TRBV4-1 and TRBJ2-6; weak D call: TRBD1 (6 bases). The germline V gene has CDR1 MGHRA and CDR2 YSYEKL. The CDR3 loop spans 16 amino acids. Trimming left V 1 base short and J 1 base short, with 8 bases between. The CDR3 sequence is CASSQAGASGANVLTF. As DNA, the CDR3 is TGCGCCAGCAGCCAAGCAGGGGCGTCTGGGGCCAACGTCCTGACTTTC.

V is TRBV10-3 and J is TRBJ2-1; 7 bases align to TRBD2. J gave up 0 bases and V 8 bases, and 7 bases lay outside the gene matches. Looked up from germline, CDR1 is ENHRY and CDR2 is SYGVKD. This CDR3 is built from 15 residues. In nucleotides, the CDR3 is TGTGCCATCGGGCCAGCGGGGAGCTCCTACAATGAGCAGTTCTTC. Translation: CAIGPAGSSYNEQFF.

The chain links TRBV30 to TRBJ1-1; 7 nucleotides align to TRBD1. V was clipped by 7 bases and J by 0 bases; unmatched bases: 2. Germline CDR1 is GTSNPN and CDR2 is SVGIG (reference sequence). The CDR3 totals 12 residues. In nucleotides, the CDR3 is TGTGCCTTCGGACAGGTGAACACTGAAGCTTTCTTT. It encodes CAFGQVNTEAFF.

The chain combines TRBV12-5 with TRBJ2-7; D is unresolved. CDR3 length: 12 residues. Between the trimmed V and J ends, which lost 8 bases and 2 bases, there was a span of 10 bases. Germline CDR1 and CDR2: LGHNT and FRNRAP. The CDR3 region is CASRSLTYEQYF. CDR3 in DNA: TGTGCTAGTCGGTCTTTAACCTACGAGCAGTACTTC.

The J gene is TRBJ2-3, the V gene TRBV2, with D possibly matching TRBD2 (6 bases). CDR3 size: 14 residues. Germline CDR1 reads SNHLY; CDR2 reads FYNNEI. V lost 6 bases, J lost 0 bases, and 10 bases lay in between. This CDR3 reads CASRGGGSTDTQYF. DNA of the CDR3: TGTGCCAGCAGGGGGGGTGGTAGCACAGATACGCAGTATTTT.

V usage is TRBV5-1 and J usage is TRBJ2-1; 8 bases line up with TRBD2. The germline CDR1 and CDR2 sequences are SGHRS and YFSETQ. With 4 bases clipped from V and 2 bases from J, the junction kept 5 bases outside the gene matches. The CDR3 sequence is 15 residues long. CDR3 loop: CASSPTSGTYNEQFF. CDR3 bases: TGCGCCAGCAGCCCTACTAGCGGAACCTACAATGAGCAGTTCTTC.

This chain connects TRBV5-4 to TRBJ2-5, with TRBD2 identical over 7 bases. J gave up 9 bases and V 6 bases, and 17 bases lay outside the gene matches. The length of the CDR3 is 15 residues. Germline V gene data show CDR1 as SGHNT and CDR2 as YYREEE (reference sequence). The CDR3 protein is CASTSAADRGVAQYF. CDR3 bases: TGTGCCAGCACTAGCGCGGCGGACCGGGGGGTGGCCCAGTACTTC.

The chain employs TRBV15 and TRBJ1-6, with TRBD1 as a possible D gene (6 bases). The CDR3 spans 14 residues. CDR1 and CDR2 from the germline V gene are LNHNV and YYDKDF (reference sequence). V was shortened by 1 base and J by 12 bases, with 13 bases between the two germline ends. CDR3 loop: CATSRAGAGEPLHF. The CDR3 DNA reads TGTGCCACCAGCAGAGCAGGGGCTGGGGAACCCCTCCACTTT.

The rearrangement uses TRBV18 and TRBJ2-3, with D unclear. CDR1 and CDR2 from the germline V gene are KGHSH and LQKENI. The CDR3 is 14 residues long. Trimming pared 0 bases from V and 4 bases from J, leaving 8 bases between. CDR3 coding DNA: TGTGCCAGCTCACCACCTTCCACGGCAGATACGCAGTATTTT. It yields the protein CASSPPSTADTQYF. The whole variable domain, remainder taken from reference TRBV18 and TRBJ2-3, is NAGVMQNPRHLVRRRGQEARLRCSPMKGHSHVYWYRQLPEEGLKFMVYLQKENIIDESGMPKERFSAEFPKEGPSILRIQQVVRGDSAAYFCASSPPSTADTQYFGPGTRLTVL.

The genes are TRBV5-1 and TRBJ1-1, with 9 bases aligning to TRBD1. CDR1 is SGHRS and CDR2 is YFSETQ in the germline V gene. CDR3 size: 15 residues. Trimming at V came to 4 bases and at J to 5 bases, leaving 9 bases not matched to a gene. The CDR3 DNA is TGCGCCAGCAGCCCTGACGGGACAGGGTGGACTGAAGCTTTCTTT. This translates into CASSPDGTGWTEAFF.

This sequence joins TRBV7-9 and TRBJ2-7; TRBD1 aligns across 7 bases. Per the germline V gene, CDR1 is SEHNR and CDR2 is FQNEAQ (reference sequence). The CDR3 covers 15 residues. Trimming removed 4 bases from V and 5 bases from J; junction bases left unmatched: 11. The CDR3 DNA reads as TGTGCCAGCAGCTCTTATGGGACAGACAGGGACGAGCAGTACTTC. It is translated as CASSSYGTDRDEQYF.

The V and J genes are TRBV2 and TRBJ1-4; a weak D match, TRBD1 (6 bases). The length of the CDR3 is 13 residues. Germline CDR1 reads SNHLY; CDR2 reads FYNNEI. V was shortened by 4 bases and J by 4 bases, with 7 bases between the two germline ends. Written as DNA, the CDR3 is TGTGCCAGCAGTGGGGACAATAATGAAAAACTGTTTTTT. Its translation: CASSGDNNEKLFF. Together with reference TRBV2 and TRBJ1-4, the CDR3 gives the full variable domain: EPEVTQTPSHQVTQMGQEVILRCVPISNHLYFYWYRQILGQKVEFLVSFYNNEISEKSEIFDDQFSVERPDGSNFTLKIRSTKLEDSAMYFCASSGDNNEKLFFGSGTQLSVL.

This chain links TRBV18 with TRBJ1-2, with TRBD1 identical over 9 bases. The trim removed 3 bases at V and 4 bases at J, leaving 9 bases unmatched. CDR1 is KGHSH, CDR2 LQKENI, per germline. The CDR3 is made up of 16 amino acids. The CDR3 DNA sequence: TGTGCCAGCTCACCGTGGACAGGGGACGACGGCTATGGCTACACCTTC. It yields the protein CASSPWTGDDGYGYTF.

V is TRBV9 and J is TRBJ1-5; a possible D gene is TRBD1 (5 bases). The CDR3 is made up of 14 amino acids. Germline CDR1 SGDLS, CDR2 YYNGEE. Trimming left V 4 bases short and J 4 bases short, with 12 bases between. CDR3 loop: CASSKSSGNQPQHF. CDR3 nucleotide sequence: TGTGCCAGCAGCAAGTCGTCAGGGAATCAGCCCCAGCATTTT.

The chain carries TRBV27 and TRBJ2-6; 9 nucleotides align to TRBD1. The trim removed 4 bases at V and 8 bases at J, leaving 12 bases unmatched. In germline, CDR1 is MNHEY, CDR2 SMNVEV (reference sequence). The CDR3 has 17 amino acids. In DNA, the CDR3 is TGTGCCAGCAGTTCCCGGACAGGGGTCCCCAGGACCAACGTCCTGACTTTC. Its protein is CASSSRTGVPRTNVLTF.

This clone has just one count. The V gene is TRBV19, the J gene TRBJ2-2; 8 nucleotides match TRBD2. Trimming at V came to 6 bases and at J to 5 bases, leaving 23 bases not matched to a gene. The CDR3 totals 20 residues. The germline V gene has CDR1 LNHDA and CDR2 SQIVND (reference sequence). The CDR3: CASSYSGGRGPPLGTGELFF. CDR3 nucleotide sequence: TGTGCCAGTAGCTACTCGGGGGGGCGTGGACCCCCTCTTGGTACCGGGGAGCTGTTTTTT.

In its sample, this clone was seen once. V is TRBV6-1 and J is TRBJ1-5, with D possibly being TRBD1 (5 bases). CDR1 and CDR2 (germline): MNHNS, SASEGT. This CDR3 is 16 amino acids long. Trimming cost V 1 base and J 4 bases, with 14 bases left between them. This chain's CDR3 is CASSEGSGFPNQPQHF. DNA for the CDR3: TGTGCCAGCAGTGAAGGGTCAGGGTTCCCAAATCAGCCCCAGCATTTT.

The CDR3 reads CASSYTGQFSPLHF. CDR3 nucleotides: TGTGCCAGCAGTTACACGGGACAGTTTTCACCCCTCCACTTT. This chain connects TRBV6-2 or TRBV6-3 to TRBJ1-6; TRBD1 agrees at 7 bases. The CDR3 consists of 14 residues. Germline CDR1 reads MNHEY; CDR2 reads SVGEGT. V trimming: 2 bases; J trimming: 9 bases; junction bases outside the gene matches: 4.

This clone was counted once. The CDR3 DNA reads as TGTGCCAGCAGCTTCGGGACAGGGGACTCCTACGAGCAGTACTTC. Translation: CASSFGTGDSYEQYF. The chain joins TRBV7-6 to TRBJ2-7; 10 positions agree with TRBD1. V trimming: 3 bases; J trimming: 0 bases; junction bases outside the gene matches: 2. This CDR3 contains 15 residues. Germline V CDR1 and CDR2: SGHVS, FNYEAQ.